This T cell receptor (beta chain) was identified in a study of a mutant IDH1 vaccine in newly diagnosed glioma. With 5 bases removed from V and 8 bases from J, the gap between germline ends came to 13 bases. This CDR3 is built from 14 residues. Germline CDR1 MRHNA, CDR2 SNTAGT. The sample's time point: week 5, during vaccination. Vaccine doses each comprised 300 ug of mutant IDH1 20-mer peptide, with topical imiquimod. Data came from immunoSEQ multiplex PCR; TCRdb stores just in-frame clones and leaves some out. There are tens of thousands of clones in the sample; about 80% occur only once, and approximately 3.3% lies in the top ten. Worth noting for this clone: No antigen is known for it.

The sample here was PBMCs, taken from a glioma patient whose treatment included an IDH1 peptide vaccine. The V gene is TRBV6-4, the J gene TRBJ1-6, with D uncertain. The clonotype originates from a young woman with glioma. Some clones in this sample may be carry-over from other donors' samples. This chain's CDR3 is CASSFADGDSPLHF. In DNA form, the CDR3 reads TGTGCCAGCAGTTTTGCGGACGGAGATTCACCCCTCCACTTT.